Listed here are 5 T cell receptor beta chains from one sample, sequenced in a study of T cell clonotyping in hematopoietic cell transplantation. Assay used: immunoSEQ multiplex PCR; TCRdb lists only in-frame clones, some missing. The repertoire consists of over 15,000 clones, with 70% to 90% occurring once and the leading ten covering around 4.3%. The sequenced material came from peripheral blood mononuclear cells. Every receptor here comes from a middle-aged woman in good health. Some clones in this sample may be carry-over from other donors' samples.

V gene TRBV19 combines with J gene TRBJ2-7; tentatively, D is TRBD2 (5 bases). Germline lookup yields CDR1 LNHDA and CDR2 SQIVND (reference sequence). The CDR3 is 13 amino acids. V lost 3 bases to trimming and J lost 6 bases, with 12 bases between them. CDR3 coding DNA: TGTGCCAGTAGTATCGTTGGGAGCGGCGAGCAGTACTTC. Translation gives CASSIVGSGEQYF.

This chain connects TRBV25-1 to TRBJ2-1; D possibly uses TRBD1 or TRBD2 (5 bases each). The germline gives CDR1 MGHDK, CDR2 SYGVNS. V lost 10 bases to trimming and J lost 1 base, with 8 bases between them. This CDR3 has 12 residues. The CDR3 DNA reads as TGTGCCACGTGGGGGTCCTACAATGAGCAGTTCTTC. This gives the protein CATWGSYNEQFF.

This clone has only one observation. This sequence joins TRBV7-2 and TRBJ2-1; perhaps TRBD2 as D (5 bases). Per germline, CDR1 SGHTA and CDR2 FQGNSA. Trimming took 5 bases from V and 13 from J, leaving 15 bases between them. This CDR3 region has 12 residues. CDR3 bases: TGTGCCAGCAGCACTAGTCTAGGGCTACAGTTCTTC. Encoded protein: CASSTSLGLQFF.

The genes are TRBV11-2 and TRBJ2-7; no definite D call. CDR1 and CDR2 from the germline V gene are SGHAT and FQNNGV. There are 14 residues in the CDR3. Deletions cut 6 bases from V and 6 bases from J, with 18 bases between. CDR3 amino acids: CASRPGVGPFEQYF. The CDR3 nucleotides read TGTGCCAGCAGACCGGGTGTAGGCCCGTTCGAGCAGTACTTC.

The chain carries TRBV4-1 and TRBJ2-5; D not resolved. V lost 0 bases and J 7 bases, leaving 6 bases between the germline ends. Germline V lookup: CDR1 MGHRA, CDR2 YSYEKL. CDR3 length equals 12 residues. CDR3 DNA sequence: TGCGCCAGCAGCCAAGATAAGGGGACCCAGTACTTC. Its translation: CASSQDKGTQYF.